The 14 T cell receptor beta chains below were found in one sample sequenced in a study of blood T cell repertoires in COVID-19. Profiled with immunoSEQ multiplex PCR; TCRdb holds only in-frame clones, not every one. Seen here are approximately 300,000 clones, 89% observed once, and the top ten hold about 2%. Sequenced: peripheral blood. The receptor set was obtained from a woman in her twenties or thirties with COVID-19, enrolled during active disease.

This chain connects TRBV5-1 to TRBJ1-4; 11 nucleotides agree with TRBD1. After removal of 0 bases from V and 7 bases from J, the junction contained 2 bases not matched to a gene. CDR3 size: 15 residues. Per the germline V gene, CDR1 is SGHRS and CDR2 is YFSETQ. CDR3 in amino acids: CASSLGGTGGEKLFF. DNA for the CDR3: TGCGCCAGCAGCTTGGGCGGGACAGGGGGTGAAAAACTGTTTTTT.

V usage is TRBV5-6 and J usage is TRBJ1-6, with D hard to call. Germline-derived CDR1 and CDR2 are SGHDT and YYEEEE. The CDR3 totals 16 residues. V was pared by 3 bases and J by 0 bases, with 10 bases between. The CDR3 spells CASSSGIRSYNSPLHF. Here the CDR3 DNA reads TGTGCCAGCAGCTCCGGGATCCGCTCCTATAATTCACCCCTCCACTTT.

This CDR3 is CASSEGQKNTEAFF. In DNA form, the CDR3 reads TGTGCCAGCAGCGAGGGACAAAAGAACACTGAAGCTTTCTTT. The chain joins TRBV4-2 to TRBJ1-1; the D gene is possibly TRBD1 (6 bases). There are 14 residues in the CDR3. Germline V lookup: CDR1 LGHNA, CDR2 YNFKEQ. Trimming stripped 5 bases from V and 1 base from J, with 11 bases between.

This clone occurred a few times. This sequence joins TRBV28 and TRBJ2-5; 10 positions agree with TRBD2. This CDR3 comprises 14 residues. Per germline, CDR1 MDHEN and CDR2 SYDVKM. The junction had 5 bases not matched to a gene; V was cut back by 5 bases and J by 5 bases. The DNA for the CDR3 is TGTGCCAGCAGTCCCCAGCGGGGGGGGGAGACCCAGTACTTC. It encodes CASSPQRGGETQYF. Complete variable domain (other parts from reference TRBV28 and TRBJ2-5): DVKVTQSSRYLVKRTGEKVFLECVQDMDHENMFWYRQDPGLGLRLIYFSYDVKMKEKGDIPEGYSVSREKKERFSLILESASTNQTSMYLCASSPQRGGETQYFGPGTRLLVL.

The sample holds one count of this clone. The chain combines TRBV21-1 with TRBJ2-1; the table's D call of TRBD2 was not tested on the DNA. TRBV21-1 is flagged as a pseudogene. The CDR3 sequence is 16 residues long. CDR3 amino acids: CASSKVTSGGAYEQFF. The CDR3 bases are TGTGCCAGCAGCAAAGTCACTAGCGGGGGGGCCTATGAGCAGTTCTTC.

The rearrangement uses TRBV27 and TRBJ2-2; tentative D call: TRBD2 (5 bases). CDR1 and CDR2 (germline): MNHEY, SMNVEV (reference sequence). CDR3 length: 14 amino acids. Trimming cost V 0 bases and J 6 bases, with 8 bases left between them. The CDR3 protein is CASSLSASPGELFF. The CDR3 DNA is TGTGCCAGCAGTTTATCGGCTAGCCCCGGGGAGCTGTTTTTT.

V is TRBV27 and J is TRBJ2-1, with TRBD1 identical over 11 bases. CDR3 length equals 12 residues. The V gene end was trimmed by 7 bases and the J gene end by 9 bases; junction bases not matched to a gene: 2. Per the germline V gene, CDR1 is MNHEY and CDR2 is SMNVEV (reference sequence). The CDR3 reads CASMGQGVEQFF. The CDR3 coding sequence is TGTGCCAGCATGGGACAGGGGGTTGAGCAGTTCTTC.

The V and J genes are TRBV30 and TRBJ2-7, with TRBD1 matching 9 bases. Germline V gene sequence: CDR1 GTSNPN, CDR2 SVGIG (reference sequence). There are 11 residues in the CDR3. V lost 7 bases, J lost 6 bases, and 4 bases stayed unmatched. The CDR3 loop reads CAYHRGLEQYF. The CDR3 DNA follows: TGTGCCTACCACAGGGGGCTCGAGCAGTACTTC.

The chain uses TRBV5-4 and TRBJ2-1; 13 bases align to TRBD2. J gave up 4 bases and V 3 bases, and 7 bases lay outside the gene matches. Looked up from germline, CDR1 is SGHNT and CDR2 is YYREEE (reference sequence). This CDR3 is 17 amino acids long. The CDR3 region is CASSSRKTSGGYNEQFF. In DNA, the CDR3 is TGTGCCAGCAGCTCCAGAAAGACTAGCGGGGGGTACAATGAGCAGTTCTTC.

The CDR3 DNA reads as TGTGCCAGCAGCCAAGGACAGGTCCACACCAGCTCCTATAATTCACCCCTCCACTTT. Its translation: CASSQGQVHTSSYNSPLHF. V is TRBV3-1 (or the pseudogene TRBV3-2) and J is TRBJ1-6, with D possibly matching TRBD1 (6 bases). Germline assignment: CDR1 LGHDT and CDR2 YNNKEL (reference sequence). V was clipped by 1 base and J by 0 bases, with 16 bases between them. CDR3 length: 19 residues.

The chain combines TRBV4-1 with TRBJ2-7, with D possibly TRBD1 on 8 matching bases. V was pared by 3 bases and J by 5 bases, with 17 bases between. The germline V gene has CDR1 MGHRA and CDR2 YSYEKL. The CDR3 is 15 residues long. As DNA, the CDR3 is TGCGCCAGCAGCCACCGACAGGGGAGGGAGGACGAGCAGTACTTC. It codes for CASSHRQGREDEQYF.

The CDR3 DNA follows: TGTGCCAGCAGCTTAGAAGGTTATGGGGGGGTTTACAATGAGCAGTTCTTC. It translates to CASSLEGYGGVYNEQFF. V gene TRBV7-8 combines with J gene TRBJ2-1, with 7 bases that match TRBD2. The CDR3 is made up of 17 amino acids. The trim removed 1 base at V and 4 bases at J, leaving 10 bases unmatched. Germline V lookup: CDR1 SGHVS, CDR2 FQNEAQ. Supplemented by reference TRBV7-8 and TRBJ2-1, the full variable domain reads GAGVSQSPRYKVAKRGQDVALRCDPISGHVSLFWYQQALGQGPEFLTYFQNEAQLDKSGLPSDRFFAERPEGSVSTLKIQRTQQEDSAVYLCASSLEGYGGVYNEQFFGPGTRLTVL.

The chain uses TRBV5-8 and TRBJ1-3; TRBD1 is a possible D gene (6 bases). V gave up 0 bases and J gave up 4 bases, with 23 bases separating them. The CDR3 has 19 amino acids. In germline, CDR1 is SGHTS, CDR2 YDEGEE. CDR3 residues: CASSLAGHSLLGAGNTIYF. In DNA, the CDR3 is TGTGCCAGCAGCTTGGCGGGACACTCGTTATTGGGCGCGGGAAACACCATATATTTT.

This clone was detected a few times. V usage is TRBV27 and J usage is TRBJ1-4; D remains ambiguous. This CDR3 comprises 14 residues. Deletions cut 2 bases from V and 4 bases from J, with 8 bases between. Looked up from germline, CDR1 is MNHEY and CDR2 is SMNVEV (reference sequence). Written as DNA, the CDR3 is TGTGCCAGCAGTTTAATGGGAGATAATGAAAAACTGTTTTTT. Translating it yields CASSLMGDNEKLFF.